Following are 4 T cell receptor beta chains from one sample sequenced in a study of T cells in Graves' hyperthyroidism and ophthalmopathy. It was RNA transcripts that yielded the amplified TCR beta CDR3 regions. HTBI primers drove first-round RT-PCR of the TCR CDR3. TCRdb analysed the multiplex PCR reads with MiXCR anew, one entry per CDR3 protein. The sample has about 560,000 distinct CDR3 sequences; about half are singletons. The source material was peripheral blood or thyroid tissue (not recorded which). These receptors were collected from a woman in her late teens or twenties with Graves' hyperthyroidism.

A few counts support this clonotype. The CDR3 loop reads CASSPKAGAYGYTF. The CDR3 coding sequence is TGTGCCAGCAGCCCTAAGGCAGGAGCTTATGGCTACACCTTC. The chain employs TRBV7-3 and TRBJ1-2; no clear D gene. Trimming removed 5 bases from V and 5 bases from J, with 15 bases in between. Germline lookup yields CDR1 SGHTA and CDR2 FQGTGA. The CDR3 totals 14 residues.

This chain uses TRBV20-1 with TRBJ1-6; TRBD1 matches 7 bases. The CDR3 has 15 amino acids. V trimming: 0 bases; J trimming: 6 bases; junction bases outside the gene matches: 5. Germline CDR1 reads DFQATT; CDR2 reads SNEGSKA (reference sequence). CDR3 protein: CSARDLRGLNSPLHF. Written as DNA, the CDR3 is TGCAGTGCTAGAGATCTTAGGGGGCTTAATTCACCCCTCCACTTT.

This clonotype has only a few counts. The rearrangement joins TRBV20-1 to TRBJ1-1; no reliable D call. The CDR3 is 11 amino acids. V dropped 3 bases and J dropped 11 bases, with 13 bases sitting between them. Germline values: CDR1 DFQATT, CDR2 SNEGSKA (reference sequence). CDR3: CSARQAPGAFF. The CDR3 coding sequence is TGCAGTGCTAGGCAGGCCCCCGGTGCTTTCTTT.

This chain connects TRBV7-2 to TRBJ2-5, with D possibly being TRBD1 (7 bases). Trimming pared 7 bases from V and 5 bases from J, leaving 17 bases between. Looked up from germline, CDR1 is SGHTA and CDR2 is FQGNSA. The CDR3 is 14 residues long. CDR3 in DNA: TGTGCCAGCACGCTAGGCAGGGGGGCCGAGACCCAGTACTTC. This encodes CASTLGRGAETQYF.